This entry lists 24 T cell receptor beta chains sequenced from one sample in a study of T cell responses to AZD1222 COVID-19 vaccine. Method: immunoSEQ multiplex PCR; TCRdb's copy keeps in-frame clones and lacks some. This table has roughly 150,000 clones, 80% to 95% appearing once. Sequences were derived from peripheral blood, sampled 28 days after the second AZD1222 dose. The receptor set was obtained from an adult who received the AZD1222 COVID-19 vaccine.

The sample holds a few counts of this clone. At one boundary the junction diverges from the germline segment, which might be a read error. J is TRBJ2-5 and V is TRBV29-1, with D tentatively TRBD2 (6 bases). The CDR3 covers 13 residues. Germline values: CDR1 SQVTM, CDR2 ANQGSEA. CDR3: CSVDKLAEDTQYF. The CDR3 DNA reads TGCAGCGTTGACAAACTAGCCGAAGATACCCAGTACTTC. Combining the CDR3 with reference TRBV29-1 and TRBJ2-5 gives the whole variable domain SAVISQKPSRDICQRGTSLTIQCQVDSQVTMMFWYRQQPGQSLTLIATANQGSEATYESGFVIDKFPISRPNLTFSTLTVSNMSPEDSSIYLCSVDKLAEDTQYFGPGTRLLVL.

The V and J genes are TRBV12-3 or TRBV12-4 and TRBJ1-2; D unresolved. V lost 6 bases, J lost 9 bases, and 14 bases lay in between. The CDR3 is 12 amino acids. CDR3 sequence (DNA): TGTGCCAGCAGCCAGACAATCTTTAGCTACACCTTC. Protein sequence: CASSQTIFSYTF.

This chain joins TRBV9 and TRBJ2-3, with TRBD1 matching 9 bases. Germline-derived CDR1 and CDR2 are SGDLS and YYNGEE. V lost 3 bases to trimming and J lost 4 bases; unmatched junction nucleotides: 6. This CDR3 region has 15 residues. CDR3 protein: CASSAGQGLADTQYF. The CDR3, as DNA: TGTGCCAGCAGCGCGGGACAGGGTTTGGCAGATACGCAGTATTTT.

This clone is a singleton in its sample. CDR3 loop: CASSPSSGYEQYF. CDR3 nucleotides: TGTGCCAGCAGCCCTTCCTCCGGGTACGAGCAGTACTTC. The chain combines TRBV7-2 with TRBJ2-7; D not resolved. V lost 5 bases, J lost 4 bases, and 12 bases lay in between. CDR1 and CDR2 (germline): SGHTA, FQGNSA. This CDR3 is built from 13 residues.

The J gene is TRBJ2-3, the V gene TRBV6-4; D is perhaps TRBD1 or TRBD2 (5 bases each). The CDR3 is made up of 14 amino acids. V lost 5 bases and J 4 bases, leaving 13 bases between the germline ends. Germline CDR1 is MRHNA and CDR2 is SNTAGT. The CDR3 region is CASSSRGLSDTQYF. The CDR3 region has the DNA TGTGCCAGCAGTTCCCGGGGCCTATCAGATACGCAGTATTTT.

The chain employs TRBV6-5 and TRBJ2-5; the D call may be TRBD1 or TRBD2 (5 bases each). Trimming cost V 0 bases and J 5 bases, with 13 bases left between them. The CDR3 is made up of 15 amino acids. Germline V lookup: CDR1 MNHEY, CDR2 SVGAGI. CDR3 loop: CASSYSMGRSETQYF. For the CDR3, the DNA is TGTGCCAGCAGTTACTCGATGGGACGCTCGGAGACCCAGTACTTC.

This clone was detected a few times. The chain has TRBV5-4 and TRBJ2-3; the D call may be TRBD1 or TRBD2 (5 bases each). V lost 3 bases, J lost 6 bases, and 11 bases lay in between. Germline CDR1 and CDR2: SGHNT and YYREEE (reference sequence). The length of the CDR3 is 13 residues. CDR3 sequence reads: CASSWDHGDTQYF. The CDR3 DNA sequence: TGTGCCAGCAGCTGGGACCACGGGGATACGCAGTATTTT.

For the CDR3, the DNA is TGTGCCACCAGTGATTTGCTCACGCAGGGGGCCGGGGAGCTGTTTTTT. Translation: CATSDLLTQGAGELFF. The gene calls are TRBV24-1 and TRBJ2-2; 7 bases align to TRBD1. V shed 0 bases and J 6 bases; nucleotides not matched to a gene: 6. Germline V CDR1 and CDR2: KGHDR, SFDVKD. This CDR3 is 16 amino acids long.

The chain combines TRBV29-1 with TRBJ2-7, with D possibly being TRBD1 (5 bases). Germline assignment: CDR1 SQVTM and CDR2 ANQGSEA. The length of the CDR3 is 15 residues. V shed 0 bases and J shed 2 bases, with 14 bases lying between them. In DNA, the CDR3 is TGCAGCGTTGAAGATCCTGGACATTCTCCCTACGAGCAGTACTTC. This translates into CSVEDPGHSPYEQYF.

The chain links TRBV5-4 to TRBJ2-1; TRBD2 matches at 8 bases. Germline assignment: CDR1 SGHNT and CDR2 YYREEE (reference sequence). The V segment lost 0 bases and the J segment 2 bases; nucleotides outside the gene matches: 4. This CDR3 spans 16 amino acids. The CDR3 sequence is CASSLAPGLAYNEQFF. The CDR3 DNA follows: TGTGCCAGCAGCTTGGCTCCGGGACTAGCCTACAATGAGCAGTTCTTC.

This clone occurred once. The gene calls are TRBV3-1 (or the pseudogene TRBV3-2) and TRBJ2-4; 7 bases are shared with TRBD2. Germline CDR1 reads LGHDT; CDR2 reads YNNKEL (reference sequence). The CDR3 is made up of 15 amino acids. V gave up 1 base and J gave up 9 bases; unmatched junction bases: 9. The CDR3 nucleotides are TGTGCCAGCAGCCAAGCTGGGCATGGGGGGGGCATTCAGTACTTC. Residues: CASSQAGHGGGIQYF.

The V gene is TRBV6-4, the J gene TRBJ1-2; 9 bases line up with TRBD1. The junction had 5 bases not matched to a gene; V was cut back by 7 bases and J by 5 bases. This CDR3 is 13 amino acids long. Per germline, CDR1 MRHNA and CDR2 SNTAGT. The CDR3 protein is CASKNDRGYGYTF. The CDR3 DNA is TGTGCCAGCAAGAACGACAGGGGGTATGGCTACACCTTC.

The chain uses TRBV10-3 and TRBJ2-7; 10 nucleotides line up with TRBD2. The CDR3 loop spans 16 amino acids. The V gene's germline CDR1 is ENHRY and CDR2 SYGVKD. V lost 0 bases to trimming and J lost 6 bases; unmatched junction nucleotides: 8. As DNA, the CDR3 is TGTGCCATCAGTGAGTCGCCTAGCGGGAGTAAAGGCGAGCAGTACTTC. It encodes CAISESPSGSKGEQYF.

The J gene is TRBJ1-2, the V gene TRBV5-1; no reliable D call. V lost 2 bases and J lost 1, with 9 bases in between. Germline V CDR1 and CDR2: SGHRS, YFSETQ. The CDR3 is made up of 14 amino acids. The CDR3 region has the DNA TGCGCCAGCAGCTTAACCGGAGATAACTATGGCTACACCTTC. As protein: CASSLTGDNYGYTF.

V usage is TRBV6-1 and J usage is TRBJ2-5, with TRBD2 matching 9 bases. Per the germline V gene, CDR1 is MNHNS and CDR2 is SASEGT. J gave up 7 bases and V 3 bases, and 6 bases lay outside the gene matches. There are 14 residues in the CDR3. CDR3: CASSDRAGGPTQYF. In DNA form, the CDR3 reads TGTGCCAGCAGTGACCGAGCGGGGGGACCGACCCAGTACTTC.

This chain uses TRBV5-1 with TRBJ1-1; no definite D call. Germline values: CDR1 SGHRS, CDR2 YFSETQ. The CDR3 covers 13 residues. Deletions cut 0 bases from V and 3 bases from J, with 6 bases between. CDR3 amino acids: CASSLDGYTEAFF. The CDR3 region has the DNA TGCGCCAGCAGCTTGGACGGGTACACTGAAGCTTTCTTT.

The V call is TRBV6-1, the J call TRBJ1-5; D might be TRBD1 (6 bases). V lost 3 bases, J lost 1 base, and 13 bases lay in between. Germline CDR1 MNHNS, CDR2 SASEGT. The CDR3 covers 16 residues. The CDR3 nucleotides read TGTGCCAGCAGTGACATTGGAGGGACAAGCAATCAGCCCCAGCATTTT. Its protein is CASSDIGGTSNQPQHF.

This chain connects TRBV6-5 to TRBJ2-7, with 7 bases matching TRBD1. V lost 8 bases, J lost 7 bases, and 14 bases stayed unmatched. Germline CDR1 and CDR2: MNHEY and SVGAGI. This CDR3 has 14 residues. The chain's CDR3 is CASSNAQGLGEQYF. CDR3 nucleotide sequence: TGTGCCAGCTCAAACGCACAGGGGCTCGGGGAGCAGTACTTC.

The chain has TRBV5-1 and TRBJ1-2; D not resolved. V lost 0 bases, J lost 11 bases, and 23 bases lay in between. Looked up from germline, CDR1 is SGHRS and CDR2 is YFSETQ. The length of the CDR3 is 16 residues. The CDR3 loop is CASSLDPARGYMGYTF. The CDR3, as DNA: TGCGCCAGCAGCTTGGACCCCGCTCGCGGATATATGGGGTACACCTTC.

V is TRBV7-8 and J is TRBJ1-1, with D uncertain. V was shortened by 5 bases and J by 4 bases, with 17 bases between the two germline ends. This CDR3 region has 15 residues. Germline CDR1 and CDR2: SGHVS and FQNEAQ. In DNA, the CDR3 is TGTGCCAGCAGCCAAGATGGAGGTTCGGGCACTGAAGCTTTCTTT. It codes for CASSQDGGSGTEAFF.

The chain uses TRBV6-2 or TRBV6-3 and TRBJ2-3; no firm D call. CDR1 and CDR2 from the germline V gene are MNHEY and SVGEGT. The V end was cut by 3 bases, the J end by 3 bases, with 13 bases between. This CDR3 has 15 residues. Here the CDR3 reads CASSYSWSTTDTQYF. The DNA for the CDR3 is TGTGCCAGCAGTTATTCCTGGAGTACGACAGATACGCAGTATTTT.

This clone was counted a single time. The chain joins TRBV28 to TRBJ1-5; D is undetermined. Germline V gene sequence: CDR1 MDHEN, CDR2 SYDVKM. The CDR3 consists of 17 residues. V was clipped by 8 bases and J by 1 base, with 21 bases between them. The chain's CDR3 is CASQRPAGGLSNQPQHF. In nucleotides, the CDR3 is TGTGCCAGCCAGCGGCCGGCGGGAGGGTTGAGCAATCAGCCCCAGCATTTT.

The table lists this clone with a few counts. The J gene is TRBJ2-7, the V gene TRBV7-9; the D gene is possibly TRBD2 (5 bases). V was trimmed by 1 base and J by 4 bases, leaving 14 bases between them. This CDR3 comprises 15 residues. The germline gives CDR1 SEHNR, CDR2 FQNEAQ (reference sequence). CDR3 sequence reads: CASSLGAGLTYEQYF. In nucleotides, the CDR3 is TGTGCCAGCAGCTTAGGCGCGGGCCTCACTTACGAGCAGTACTTC. Variable domain in full (rest from reference TRBV7-9 and TRBJ2-7): DTGVSQNPRHKITKRGQNVTFRCDPISEHNRLYWYRQTLGQGPEFLTYFQNEAQLEKSRLLSDRFSAERPKGSFSTLEIQRTEQGDSAMYLCASSLGAGLTYEQYFGPGTRLTVT.

In nucleotides, the CDR3 is TGCGCCAGCAGCTTGGCCCGAAGGGGGCGCACAGATACGCAGTATTTT. Translated, it gives CASSLARRGRTDTQYF. This chain joins TRBV5-1 and TRBJ2-3; TRBD1 agrees at 7 bases. Looked up from germline, CDR1 is SGHRS and CDR2 is YFSETQ. The CDR3 extends over 16 amino acids. After removal of 0 bases from V and 1 base from J, the junction contained 5 bases not matched to a gene.